Each of the 19 T cell receptor beta chains below was sequenced from the same sample in a study of regulatory T cells in long-lasting Graves disease. Time point specified: persistent/refractory GD, antithyroid drugs over 5 years with positive TRAb. With RNA extracted from PBMCs as input, the TCR library was made. Building of the TCR beta libraries involved iRepertoire HTBI primers and Arm-PCR of CDR3 regions. TCRdb fed the multiplex PCR reads into MiXCR, producing one record per CDR3 protein. The sample contains 300,000 to 500,000 distinct CDR3 sequences, about a fifth of which appear only once. The sequencing used peripheral blood mononuclear cells (PBMCs), collected when the disease was refractory, from a patient treated with antithyroid drugs. All receptors come from a female donor with Graves disease.

This clonotype was observed many times. The CDR3 spells CASRRGGGDHEQYF. The CDR3 DNA sequence: TGTGCCAGCAGACGAGGTGGGGGGGACCACGAGCAGTACTTC. The rearrangement links TRBV3-1 to TRBJ2-7, with 7 bases matching TRBD2. The CDR3 consists of 14 residues. CDR1 is LGHDT, CDR2 YNNKEL, per germline (reference sequence). After removal of 6 bases from V and 5 bases from J, the junction contained 10 bases not matched to a gene.

This clonotype has at least ten counts. The rearrangement links TRBV18 to TRBJ2-5, with 9 bases that match TRBD2. Germline V gives CDR1 KGHSH, CDR2 LQKENI. Unmatched junction bases numbered 5, after V lost 2 bases and J lost 4 bases. The CDR3 totals 15 residues. The CDR3 DNA reads TGTGCCAGCTCACCAAAGCGGGAGGTCGTAGAGACCCAGTACTTC. Translation: CASSPKREVVETQYF.

This clonotype was counted only a few times. The chain combines TRBV6-9 with TRBJ2-1, with 7 bases identical to TRBD2. The J segment lost 3 bases and the V segment lost 3 bases, leaving 5 bases of the junction unmatched. Germline V gene data show CDR1 as MNHGY and CDR2 as SVAAGI. The CDR3 consists of 15 residues. CDR3 DNA sequence: TGTGCCAGCAGTTACCGGCTAGCGGTCTACAATGAGCAGTTCTTC. This codes for CASSYRLAVYNEQFF.

This clonotype was counted ten times or more. J is TRBJ1-5 and V is TRBV12-3 or TRBV12-4, with 8 positions matching TRBD1. J lost 1 base, V lost 4 bases, and 15 bases had no gene match. CDR3 length: 19 residues. The CDR3: CASSSRPIGQGLSNQPQHF. CDR3 coding DNA: TGTGCCAGCAGTTCACGGCCTATAGGACAGGGATTGAGCAATCAGCCCCAGCATTTT.

This clonotype has at least ten counts. The chain has TRBV28 and TRBJ2-4; D not certain. The germline V gene encodes CDR1 MDHEN and CDR2 SYDVKM. The CDR3 length is 9 residues. Between the trimmed V and J ends, which lost 7 bases and 9 bases, there was a span of 4 bases. The CDR3 sequence: CASTSIQYF. DNA of the CDR3: TGTGCCAGCACAAGCATTCAGTACTTC. The full variable domain, rest sourced from reference TRBV28 and TRBJ2-4, is DVKVTQSSRYLVKRTGEKVFLECVQDMDHENMFWYRQDPGLGLRLIYFSYDVKMKEKGDIPEGYSVSREKKERFSLILESASTNQTSMYLCASTSIQYFGAGTRLSVL.

This clonotype was found once. The CDR3 DNA reads as TGTGCCAGTAGGGGACTTGCTTCCTACGAGCAGTACTTC. Protein sequence: CASRGLASYEQYF. The chain joins TRBV19 to TRBJ2-7; TRBD2 is a possible D gene (6 bases). CDR3 size: 13 residues. Germline CDR1 is LNHDA and CDR2 is SQIVND (reference sequence). Trimming removed 6 bases from V and 1 base from J, with 10 bases in between.

This clonotype was picked up many times. The chain uses TRBV12-3 or TRBV12-4 and TRBJ1-1; D gene ambiguous. The CDR3 runs to 13 residues. Trimming stripped 5 bases from V and 1 base from J, with 8 bases between. The CDR3: CASSTTENTEAFF. The CDR3 DNA reads TGTGCCAGCAGTACCACAGAGAACACTGAAGCTTTCTTT.

This chain links TRBV18 with TRBJ2-2; perhaps TRBD2 as D (6 bases). Trimming took 5 bases from V and 0 from J, leaving 16 bases between them. Germline CDR1 reads KGHSH; CDR2 reads LQKENI. The CDR3 is made up of 17 amino acids. The CDR3 protein is CASSSSLASANTGELFF. The CDR3 DNA reads TGTGCCAGCTCATCGTCACTAGCTTCCGCGAACACCGGGGAGCTGTTTTTT.

The sample holds a few counts of this clonotype. The gene calls are TRBV6-1 and TRBJ2-2, with D hard to call. Trimming cost V 7 bases and J 6 bases, with 15 bases left between them. This CDR3 region has 14 residues. In germline, CDR1 is MNHNS, CDR2 SASEGT. The chain's CDR3 is CASTSRVRSGELFF. CDR3 in DNA: TGTGCCAGCACTAGTAGGGTTCGTTCCGGGGAGCTGTTTTTT.

There are many counts of this clonotype. The chain recombines TRBV6-2 or TRBV6-3 with TRBJ2-2; 9 nucleotides match TRBD2. V lost 0 bases and J lost 7; bases outside the gene matches: 0. Germline CDR1 and CDR2: MNHEY and SVGEGT. This CDR3 spans 14 amino acids. The CDR3, as DNA: TGTGCCAGCAGTTACTCGACTAGCGGCGGGGAGCTGTTTTTT. Amino acids: CASSYSTSGGELFF.

This clonotype was seen a handful of times. The chain employs TRBV2 and TRBJ2-2; D is ambiguous. V was pared by 6 bases and J by 0 bases, with 11 bases between. Germline loops: CDR1 SNHLY, CDR2 FYNNEI. The CDR3 is 15 residues long. This CDR3 reads CASSLGSTNTGELFF. CDR3 sequence (DNA): TGTGCCAGCAGCCTAGGTAGCACGAACACCGGGGAGCTGTTTTTT.

This clonotype has more than one count but fewer than ten. J is TRBJ1-6 and V is TRBV7-9, with no clear D. Germline V lookup: CDR1 SEHNR, CDR2 FQNEAQ (reference sequence). This CDR3 has 13 amino acids. The ends were cut back, 5 bases at V and 8 bases at J, with 10 bases in the middle. The CDR3 sequence: CASSKSPDSPLHF. DNA of the CDR3: TGTGCCAGCAGCAAATCACCGGATTCACCCCTCCACTTT.

This clonotype was found a few times. V usage is TRBV4-2 and J usage is TRBJ2-5; 10 bases line up with TRBD2. Germline V gives CDR1 LGHNA, CDR2 YNFKEQ. Trimming cost V 1 base and J 5 bases; bases outside gene matches: 7. CDR3 length: 16 residues. The CDR3: CASSQALPSGSETQYF. The DNA of the CDR3 is TGTGCCAGCAGCCAAGCTCTACCTAGCGGGAGTGAGACCCAGTACTTC.

There are many counts of this clonotype. The chain is built from TRBV5-1 and TRBJ1-2, with 10 bases identical to TRBD1. Trimming took 1 base from V and 8 from J; bases not matched to a gene: 8. This CDR3 comprises 15 residues. In germline, CDR1 is SGHRS, CDR2 YFSETQ. CDR3 sequence (DNA): TGCGCCAGCAGCTTGTTCCCCGGGACAGGGGACGGCTACACCTTC. Residues: CASSLFPGTGDGYTF.

This clonotype was seen more than once but under ten times. The chain joins TRBV2 to TRBJ2-1; 7 bases agree with TRBD2. This CDR3 has 13 residues. The germline gives CDR1 SNHLY, CDR2 FYNNEI. V shed 0 bases and J 15 bases; nucleotides not matched to a gene: 8. The CDR3 sequence: CASSEAAQGRVFF. The CDR3 DNA sequence: TGTGCCAGCAGTGAAGCGGCGCAAGGGAGGGTGTTCTTC. Filled out from reference TRBV2 and TRBJ2-1, the complete variable domain reads EPEVTQTPSHQVTQMGQEVILRCVPISNHLYFYWYRQILGQKVEFLVSFYNNEISEKSEIFDDQFSVERPDGSNFTLKIRSTKLEDSAMYFCASSEAAQGRVFFGPGTRLTVL.

The genes are TRBV4-3 and TRBJ2-2; D ambiguous. The CDR3 length is 16 residues. The ends were cut back, 1 base at V and 2 bases at J, with 11 bases in the middle. The germline V gene encodes CDR1 LGHNA and CDR2 YSLEER. CDR3 bases: TGCGCCAGCAGCCAAGGGCCTTGGATTAACACCGGGGAGCTGTTTTTT. This sequence encodes CASSQGPWINTGELFF.

The V gene is TRBV7-9, the J gene TRBJ1-5, with D unclear. The CDR3 runs 11 residues. Germline V gene data show CDR1 as SEHNR and CDR2 as FQNEAQ (reference sequence). Trimming took off 5 bases at V and 9 bases at J, with 8 bases between the two ends. The DNA for the CDR3 is TGTGCCAGCAGCCAACTTGGGCCCCAGCATTTT. Translation gives CASSQLGPQHF.

This clonotype was detected a few times. The chain employs TRBV25-1 and TRBJ2-5; D unclear. Germline V gene sequence: CDR1 MGHDK, CDR2 SYGVNS. The CDR3 totals 13 residues. The ends were cut back, 3 bases at V and 5 bases at J, with 10 bases in the middle. In DNA form, the CDR3 reads TGTGCCAGCAGTGACTTGGTCGGGGAGACCCAGTACTTC. Protein: CASSDLVGETQYF.

V gene TRBV3-1 combines with J gene TRBJ2-2; the D gene is possibly TRBD1 (6 bases). V lost 0 bases and J lost 7, with 9 bases in between. This CDR3 is 14 amino acids long. Germline V lookup: CDR1 LGHDT, CDR2 YNNKEL (reference sequence). The CDR3 bases are TGTGCCAGCAGCCAAGAGGGGGCAGTCGGGGAGCTGTTTTTT. This codes for CASSQEGAVGELFF.